The rows below give T cell receptor beta chains drawn from one sample of a study of lymphopenia after photon versus proton radiotherapy. Clones were sequenced by immunoSEQ multiplex PCR, and TCRdb holds only the in-frame ones, with some missing. The data show 150,000 or so clones, 88% seen once. The sequenced sample was peripheral blood, obtained from a patient treated with photon-based radiotherapy. The source is a man over 45 with gastric cancer. Both conserved end residues are part of each CDR3. The D gene is left open where the match is weak.

v_gene,d_gene,j_gene,CDR3aa
TRBV2,.,TRBJ2-7,CASKRYEQYF
TRBV19,.,TRBJ1-1,CASSLQGNTEAFF
TRBV30,TRBD1,TRBJ2-7,CAWSPGTGVYEQYF
TRBV5-1,.,TRBJ2-5,CASSLFGGGLSVETQYF
TRBV27,.,TRBJ1-1,CASSPRGGRAFF
TRBV19,TRBD1,TRBJ1-5,CASSIGGTGHQPQHF
TRBV19,TRBD2,TRBJ2-7,CASGRAGAYEQYF
TRBV5-4,TRBD1,TRBJ1-2,CASSFSSGQGYGYTF
TRBV5-4,.,TRBJ2-7,CASSQEASETYEQYF
TRBV7-2,.,TRBJ1-5,CASSLGGSRNQPQHF
TRBV29-1,TRBD2,TRBJ2-1,CSVTSGGYNEQFF
TRBV4-3,.,TRBJ2-7,CASSQGPSLSYEQYF
TRBV18,TRBD2,TRBJ2-1,CASSPRLSGLTYNEQFF
TRBV2,TRBD2,TRBJ2-7,CATTLAGLVYEQYF
TRBV4-1,TRBD2,TRBJ2-7,CASSLGLAESSYEQYF
TRBV4-2,TRBD2,TRBJ2-1,CASSPSLAGSSYNEQFF
TRBV19,.,TRBJ2-7,CASAAGVGYEQYF
TRBV30,.,TRBJ2-2,CAWGQGRDTGELFF
TRBV28,TRBD1,TRBJ1-4,CASSPPPGQDQVKLFF
TRBV27,.,TRBJ2-5,CASSRQGSGETQYF
TRBV18,.,TRBJ1-3,CASSPRDGNTIYF
TRBV2,.,TRBJ1-5,CASSEEVQGGGQPQHF
TRBV7-9,TRBD2,TRBJ2-7,CASSLGLAGGYVYEQYF
TRBV18,TRBD2,TRBJ2-5,CASSPPSAGVETQYF
TRBV2,.,TRBJ1-5,CASGRGSNQPQHF
TRBV12-1,.,TRBJ2-3,CASSCWTSGRNTQYF
TRBV6-1,.,TRBJ1-1,CASSDRGNTEAFF
TRBV29-1,.,TRBJ1-2,CSVGRPPKDGYTF
TRBV5-6,.,TRBJ2-1,CASSLGHRYNEQFF
TRBV6-5,TRBD1,TRBJ2-7,CASTRTGGIYEQYF
TRBV6-6,TRBD1,TRBJ2-1,CASSYSTGGSYNEQFF
TRBV30,.,TRBJ2-2,CAWSETGSGELFF
TRBV7-2,TRBD1,TRBJ1-4,CASSLAGQNEKLFF
TRBV6-1,TRBD2,TRBJ2-2,CATTSDSSGTGELFF
TRBV28,TRBD1,TRBJ2-1,CASSLGDRRIWNEQFF
TRBV6-5,.,TRBJ2-2,CASSYSGRVNTGELFF
TRBV7-9,.,TRBJ2-1,CASSLISGRGTDEQFF
TRBV5-1,TRBD2,TRBJ2-2,CASSLRLAGENTGELFF
TRBV15,.,TRBJ2-1,CATSRAGTSYNEQFF